Presented here are 20 T cell receptor beta chains from one specimen sequenced in a study of blood T cell repertoires in COVID-19. Assay used: immunoSEQ multiplex PCR; TCRdb lists only in-frame clones, some missing. Among about 400,000 clones listed, 75% to 90% were seen once. The source material was peripheral blood. These receptors originate from a woman in her fifties or sixties with COVID-19, enrolled during active disease.

V and J are TRBV7-9 and TRBJ1-2; D perhaps matches TRBD1 (5 bases). Trimming took 0 bases from V and 6 from J, leaving 14 bases between them. The CDR3 consists of 15 residues. CDR1 and CDR2 (germline): SEHNR, FQNEAQ (reference sequence). The CDR3 region is CASSLARAGTDGYTF. The CDR3 DNA reads TGTGCCAGCAGCTTAGCGAGAGCAGGGACTGATGGCTACACCTTC.

The rearrangement links TRBV2 to TRBJ1-1, with 9 nucleotides matching TRBD1. The CDR3 loop spans 13 amino acids. V was clipped by 8 bases and J by 10 bases; unmatched bases: 11. Germline V gene sequence: CDR1 SNHLY, CDR2 FYNNEI. CDR3 DNA: TGTGCCAGCGCTCAGGGACAGGGTGGGGGAGCTTTCTTT. It translates to CASAQGQGGGAFF.

There are a few counts of this clone. The chain employs TRBV19 and TRBJ2-2, with D perhaps matching TRBD1 (5 bases). In germline, CDR1 is LNHDA, CDR2 SQIVND (reference sequence). Trimming took 2 bases from V and 6 from J, leaving 7 bases between them. The CDR3 loop spans 13 amino acids. The DNA of the CDR3 is TGTGCCAGTAGTATACAGGGTCCCGGGGAGCTGTTTTTT. This translates into CASSIQGPGELFF.

The chain uses TRBV19 and TRBJ2-2; the D gene is possibly TRBD2 (5 bases). Germline V gene data show CDR1 as LNHDA and CDR2 as SQIVND (reference sequence). The CDR3 is 15 residues long. Trimming removed 7 bases at V and 6 bases at J, with 18 bases between. Written as DNA, the CDR3 is TGTGCCAGTACCTCCTCCCAGAGGGAATCCGGGGAGCTGTTTTTT. Its protein product is CASTSSQRESGELFF.

This clone was counted only a few times. The rearrangement uses TRBV6-2 or TRBV6-3 and TRBJ2-1; weak D call: TRBD1 (7 bases). The CDR3 totals 19 residues. V dropped 2 bases and J dropped 1 base, with 21 bases sitting between them. Germline values: CDR1 MNHEY, CDR2 SVGEGT. The chain's CDR3 is CASSYGVGRGGMSYNEQFF. CDR3 coding DNA: TGTGCCAGCAGTTACGGGGTCGGGAGAGGGGGCATGTCCTACAATGAGCAGTTCTTC.

CDR3 loop: CASSFNRDILNYGYTF. The CDR3 coding sequence is TGTGCCAGCAGCTTCAACCGGGACATACTTAACTATGGCTACACCTTC. The rearrangement links TRBV7-2 to TRBJ1-2; possibly TRBD1 for D (6 bases). Germline V gives CDR1 SGHTA, CDR2 FQGNSA. The CDR3 consists of 16 residues. V lost 3 bases, J lost 1 base, and 15 bases lay in between.

The chain links TRBV29-1 to TRBJ1-2; 7 nucleotides align to TRBD1. V gave up 4 bases and J gave up 3 bases; unmatched junction bases: 14. The CDR3 spans 16 residues. Germline CDR1 SQVTM, CDR2 ANQGSEA. CDR3 sequence: CSVGGTGVTFDYGYTF. CDR3 coding DNA: TGCAGCGTTGGCGGTACAGGGGTAACCTTTGACTATGGCTACACCTTC.

This chain connects TRBV7-9 to TRBJ1-2, with D perhaps matching TRBD1 (5 bases). The V end was cut by 6 bases, the J end by 8 bases, with 19 bases between. The CDR3 is made up of 14 amino acids. Germline V CDR1 and CDR2: SEHNR, FQNEAQ (reference sequence). The CDR3 here is CASSTPGGEYGYTF. CDR3 sequence (DNA): TGTGCCAGCAGTACCCCTGGGGGGGAGTACGGCTACACCTTC.

This clone is a singleton in its sample. V is TRBV3-1 (or the pseudogene TRBV3-2) and J is TRBJ1-1; unclear D gene. Looked up from germline, CDR1 is LGHDT and CDR2 is YNNKEL (reference sequence). Trimming took 4 bases from V and 10 from J, leaving 16 bases between them. The CDR3 sequence is 13 residues long. The CDR3 DNA reads TGTGCCAGCAGCCTCGAAGGCCGGGTAAGAGCTTTCTTT. Translation: CASSLEGRVRAFF.

The chain joins TRBV6-4 to TRBJ2-3; no reliable D call. Germline V gene lookup returns CDR1 MRHNA and CDR2 SNTAGT. V was cut by 0 bases and J by 7 bases, with 8 bases left in between. This CDR3 contains 13 residues. The DNA for the CDR3 is TGTGCCAGCAGTGACTCGGCCCTTTATACGCAGTATTTT. Its protein is CASSDSALYTQYF.

This sequence joins TRBV6-2 or TRBV6-3 and TRBJ1-1; D is perhaps TRBD1 (5 bases). Germline values: CDR1 MNHEY, CDR2 SVGEGT. This CDR3 has 12 amino acids. The V end lost 2 bases, the J end lost 6 bases, and 7 bases lay between the germline ends. The DNA of the CDR3 is TGTGCCAGCAGTTACGAAGGGGCTGAAGCTTTCTTT. This sequence encodes CASSYEGAEAFF.

The V and J genes are TRBV19 and TRBJ1-1; the D gene is possibly TRBD1 (6 bases). Trimming took 3 bases from V and 7 from J, leaving 12 bases between them. The CDR3 is made up of 13 amino acids. The germline gives CDR1 LNHDA, CDR2 SQIVND (reference sequence). This CDR3 is CASSMKGGNEAFF. The CDR3 coding sequence is TGTGCCAGTAGTATGAAAGGGGGTAATGAAGCTTTCTTT.

The chain uses TRBV4-1 and TRBJ2-7, with D possibly being TRBD1 (6 bases). The V end was cut by 6 bases, the J end by 2 bases, with 17 bases between. From germline, CDR1 is MGHRA and CDR2 YSYEKL. This CDR3 region has 15 residues. The CDR3 bases are TGCGCCAGCAGACAAACTAGGACAGCTACCTACGAGCAGTACTTC. Translation gives CASRQTRTATYEQYF.

This clone was detected once. The chain combines TRBV20-1 with TRBJ2-3; D remains ambiguous. This CDR3 is 12 amino acids long. The V gene lost 3 bases and the J gene lost 7 bases, with 11 bases spanning the gap. Germline CDR1 is DFQATT and CDR2 is SNEGSKA (reference sequence). CDR3 bases: TGCAGTGCTAGTACGGGTCCGAATACGCAGTATTTT. Translated: CSASTGPNTQYF.

The chain employs TRBV30 and TRBJ1-3, with TRBD1 matching over 8 bases. CDR1 and CDR2 from the germline V gene are GTSNPN and SVGIG (reference sequence). With 3 bases clipped from V and 1 base from J, the junction kept 11 bases outside the gene matches. CDR3 size: 17 residues. This chain's CDR3 is CAWRPPGQVISGNTIYF. CDR3 DNA: TGTGCCTGGAGGCCTCCGGGACAGGTTATATCTGGAAACACCATATATTTT.

This clone was counted between two and nine times. As DNA, the CDR3 is TGTGCCAGCAGTCGGGACTCCCGTTTTAACTATGGCTACACCTTC. Translated: CASSRDSRFNYGYTF. V is TRBV5-4 and J is TRBJ1-2; D might be TRBD1 (5 bases). Germline V gives CDR1 SGHNT, CDR2 YYREEE (reference sequence). This CDR3 has 15 amino acids. Trimming removed 5 bases from V and 1 base from J, with 15 bases in between.

Written as DNA, the CDR3 is TGCGCCAGCAGGCCACAGGGAGCCAACTATGGCTACACCTTC. Its translation is CASRPQGANYGYTF. The chain combines TRBV5-1 with TRBJ1-2; the D gene is possibly TRBD1 (6 bases). Germline CDR1 SGHRS, CDR2 YFSETQ. Trimming removed 5 bases at V and 2 bases at J, with 13 bases between. The CDR3 contains 14 residues.

V and J are TRBV20-1 and TRBJ2-7; D might be TRBD1 (5 bases). V was shortened by 3 bases and J by 3 bases, with 15 bases between the two germline ends. Germline V lookup: CDR1 DFQATT, CDR2 SNEGSKA (reference sequence). The length of the CDR3 is 14 residues. DNA for the CDR3: TGCAGTGCTAGTAAGGGGTACCGAGACTACGAGCAGTACTTC. This sequence encodes CSASKGYRDYEQYF.

This chain joins TRBV7-2 and TRBJ1-1; 7 positions match TRBD1. The CDR3 covers 14 residues. Germline-derived CDR1 and CDR2 are SGHTA and FQGNSA. With 4 bases clipped from V and 6 bases from J, the junction kept 8 bases outside the gene matches. CDR3 coding DNA: TGTGCCAGCAGCTCCCAACAGGGGTTCGCTGAAGCTTTCTTT. The encoded protein is CASSSQQGFAEAFF. Combining the CDR3 with reference TRBV7-2 and TRBJ1-1 gives the whole variable domain GAGVSQSPSNKVTEKGKDVELRCDPISGHTALYWYRQSLGQGLEFLIYFQGNSAPDKSGLPSDRFSAERTGGSVSTLTIQRTQQEDSAVYLCASSSQQGFAEAFFGQGTRLTVV.

The rearrangement joins TRBV6-5 to TRBJ1-4; TRBD1 agrees at 11 bases. J was trimmed by 14 bases and V by 3 bases; bases with no gene match: 5. Germline V CDR1 and CDR2: MNHEY, SVGAGI. The CDR3 runs 13 residues. The CDR3 spells CASSYGQGAWLFF. The DNA for the CDR3 is TGTGCCAGCAGTTATGGACAGGGGGCTTGGCTGTTTTTT.